This TCR beta chain was obtained from a study of blood T cell repertoires in COVID-19. About the research overall: COVID-19 samples collected from the United States, Italy and Spain covered acute and convalescent phases. Sources were T cells, B-cell-depleted T cells, or PBMCs; the material itself was cDNA or gDNA.

Seattle participants joined during active infection and were tracked over time. This CDR3 comprises 16 residues. V lost 4 bases to trimming and J lost 7 bases; unmatched junction nucleotides: 7. CDR1 and CDR2 from the germline V gene are SGHVS and FNYEAQ. TCRdb's table, derived via immunoSEQ multiplex PCR, lists solely in-frame clones and lacks some. The sample has 410,000 or so clones, about 88% seen once. This sequence was found in a woman in her 40s with COVID-19, enrolled during active disease. Sequenced material: peripheral blood. The gene calls are TRBV7-6 and TRBJ2-3; 14 bases fit TRBD2. The CDR3 region has the DNA TGTGCCAGCAGCTCGGGACTAGCGGGAGTTGGGTATACGCAGTATTTT. Translation: CASSSGLAGVGYTQYF.